A selection of T cell receptor beta chains follows, all from one sample in a study of blood T cell repertoires in COVID-19. Here immunoSEQ multiplex PCR was the method, and the copy in TCRdb shows in-frame clones only, minus some. The profile shows 250,000 to 300,000 clones, more than 65% of them singletons. The source material was PBMCs or T cells enriched from blood (not recorded which). These TCRs come from a man aged 50-59 years who had recovered from COVID-19. CDR3s include the opening cysteine and the closing phenylalanine or tryptophan. Each record gives: D gene, J gene, V gene, CDR3 protein, CDR3 DNA. D genes are given only for firm matches.

NA | TRBJ1-1 | TRBV7-8 | CASSFRDIRGAFF | TGTGCCAGCAGCTTCCGGGACATCAGGGGAGCTTTCTTT
TRBD1 | TRBJ2-2 | TRBV3-1/TRBV3-2 | CASSPRDRVTGELFF | TGTGCCAGCAGCCCCCGGGACAGGGTAACCGGGGAGCTGTTTTTT
TRBD2 | TRBJ2-2 | TRBV5-1 | CASSLGGRTGELFF | TGCGCCAGCAGCTTGGGCGGGAGAACCGGGGAGCTGTTTTTT
NA | TRBJ1-1 | TRBV3-1/TRBV3-2 | CASSQEDTGRDAFF | TGTGCCAGCAGCCAAGAAGATACAGGGCGCGACGCTTTCTTT
NA | TRBJ1-5 | TRBV6-2/TRBV6-3 | CASSYGGPRGRNQPQHF | TGTGCCAGCAGTTACGGGGGCCCCAGGGGCCGAAATCAGCCCCAGCATTTT
TRBD2 | TRBJ2-2 | TRBV19 | CASSPWGLAGGSTGELFF | TGTGCCAGTAGTCCTTGGGGACTAGCGGGGGGTTCCACCGGGGAGCTGTTTTTT
NA | TRBJ2-7 | TRBV11-3 | CASSLRDTYEQYF | TGTGCCAGCAGCCTCCGGGACACCTACGAGCAGTACTTC
TRBD2 | TRBJ2-3 | TRBV13 | CASGRGGRDTQYF | TGTGCCAGCGGGCGCGGGGGGCGAGATACGCAGTATTTT
NA | TRBJ2-2 | TRBV2 | CASSEFRGGELFF | TGTGCCAGCAGTGAATTCCGCGGTGGGGAGCTGTTTTTT
NA | TRBJ2-1 | TRBV24-1 | CATSARAGWSNEQFF | TGTGCCACCAGTGCCCGGGCAGGGTGGTCCAATGAGCAGTTCTTC
NA | TRBJ2-1 | TRBV27 | CASSLILRSEQFF | TGTGCCAGCAGTTTGATACTCAGGTCTGAGCAGTTCTTC